One T cell receptor (beta chain) is described in this entry. Its antigen is as yet unknown. This sample is drawn from a study of brain T cells in children with intractable seizures. This CDR3 region has 15 residues. Trimming removed 4 bases from V and 4 bases from J, with 17 bases in between. Germline assignment: CDR1 KGHSH and CDR2 LQKENI. Produced via immunoSEQ multiplex PCR; TCRdb's table is partial and in-frame only. The data show fewer than 80,000 clones, around 96% seen once. Whole-study findings and limits: Clones missing pre-surgery may reflect undersampling of that blood sample.

Here the sequenced sample was peripheral blood, taken at surgery. This receptor was obtained from a boy in the first two years of life with focal cortical dysplasia and intractable seizures. The genes are TRBV18 and TRBJ2-7; the D gene could be TRBD1 or TRBD2 (6 bases each). In DNA, the CDR3 is TGTGCCAGCTCACGAGAACAGGGAGGCCTTTACGAGCAGTACTTC. It specifies CASSREQGGLYEQYF.